One sample yielded the 27 T cell receptor beta chains listed below, sequenced in a study of CD8+CD57+ T cells in acquired aplastic anemia. Genomic DNA templated the TCR beta VDJ and CDR3 profiling. One entry per CDR3 protein results from TCRdb running MiXCR on the reads. The sample carries 150,000 to 200,000 distinct CDR3 sequences, around 50% recorded once. In patients chosen for sequencing, flow cytometry had shown CD8+CD57+ cell expansion. Source material: sorted CD4+, CD8+, or CD8+CD57+ T cells (not recorded which) from PBMCs. These receptor sequences come from a human donor with aplastic anemia.

In this sample, this clonotype turned up once. The chain recombines TRBV20-1 with TRBJ1-1, with 8 positions matching TRBD1. CDR3 length: 14 amino acids. Germline V gene lookup returns CDR1 DFQATT and CDR2 SNEGSKA (reference sequence). Trimming cost V 6 bases and J 3 bases; bases outside gene matches: 9. DNA for the CDR3: TGCAGTGCAGGACAGGGTCTGTTGTACACTGAAGCTTTCTTT. It codes for CSAGQGLLYTEAFF.

The V and J genes are TRBV11-2 and TRBJ2-3, with 8 nucleotides matching TRBD1. Per the germline V gene, CDR1 is SGHAT and CDR2 is FQNNGV. The CDR3 extends over 15 amino acids. The ends lost 5 bases at V and 2 bases at J; junction bases unmatched: 6. CDR3 in DNA: TGTGCCAGCAGCCGGACAGGGTGGAACACAGATACGCAGTATTTT. The encoded protein is CASSRTGWNTDTQYF.

V usage is TRBV15 and J usage is TRBJ2-7; 15 nucleotides align to TRBD2. The CDR3 has 15 amino acids. Trimming took 3 bases from V and 6 from J; bases not matched to a gene: 3. Germline CDR1 and CDR2: LNHNV and YYDKDF (reference sequence). CDR3 sequence reads: CATSRGGLAGGEQYF. For the CDR3, the DNA is TGTGCCACCAGCAGGGGGGGACTAGCGGGAGGCGAGCAGTACTTC.

In this sample, this clonotype turned up many times. This sequence joins TRBV7-9 and TRBJ2-7; no reliable D call. The CDR3 runs to 14 residues. Germline V gives CDR1 SEHNR, CDR2 FQNEAQ (reference sequence). Trimming cost V 1 base and J 0 bases, with 7 bases left between them. The CDR3 is CASSLGSRSYEQYF. In DNA, the CDR3 is TGTGCCAGCAGCTTAGGCAGCCGCTCCTACGAGCAGTACTTC.

This chain uses TRBV19 with TRBJ2-5; the match to TRBD1 covers 7 bases. Losses at the gene ends were 6 bases for V and 6 bases for J; bases not matched to a gene: 10. CDR3 size: 14 residues. Germline V gives CDR1 LNHDA, CDR2 SQIVND (reference sequence). CDR3 region: CASSITGTVQTQYF. The CDR3 coding sequence is TGTGCCAGTAGCATAACCGGGACAGTTCAGACCCAGTACTTC. Together with reference TRBV19 and TRBJ2-5, the CDR3 gives the full variable domain: DGGITQSPKYLFRKEGQNVTLSCEQNLNHDAMYWYRQDPGQGLRLIYYSQIVNDFQKGDIAEGYSVSREKKESFPLTVTSAQKNPTAFYLCASSITGTVQTQYFGPGTRLLVL.

This clonotype was counted many times. For the CDR3, the DNA is TGTGCCAGCAGCCAGACAGGGAAGAGCACAGATACGCAGTATTTT. Its protein product is CASSQTGKSTDTQYF. V and J are TRBV2 and TRBJ2-3; 7 bases are shared with TRBD1. This CDR3 comprises 15 residues. Germline V gives CDR1 SNHLY, CDR2 FYNNEI. With 6 bases clipped from V and 0 bases from J, the junction kept 6 bases outside the gene matches.

At least ten counts were recorded for this clonotype. The chain recombines TRBV9 with TRBJ1-6; 8 nucleotides match TRBD1. The CDR3 consists of 19 residues. J lost 6 bases, V lost 0 bases, and 14 bases had no gene match. CDR1 and CDR2 from the germline V gene are SGDLS and YYNGEE. The CDR3: CASSVADGYRGSGNSPLHF. CDR3 bases: TGTGCCAGCAGCGTAGCGGATGGGTACAGGGGGTCAGGTAATTCACCCCTCCACTTT.

The rearrangement joins TRBV7-6 to TRBJ2-7, with a possible D match to TRBD1 (6 bases). Trimming removed 5 bases from V and 5 bases from J, with 16 bases in between. The CDR3 sequence is 14 residues long. Germline CDR1 and CDR2: SGHVS and FNYEAQ. CDR3 sequence reads: CASSLPQGTDEQYF. The CDR3 DNA reads TGTGCCAGCAGCCTGCCCCAGGGGACGGACGAGCAGTACTTC.

The chain links TRBV10-3 to TRBJ2-5, with 8 bases lining up with TRBD2. Germline loops: CDR1 ENHRY, CDR2 SYGVKD. The CDR3 consists of 14 residues. After removal of 5 bases from V and 5 bases from J, the junction contained 7 bases not matched to a gene. In nucleotides, the CDR3 is TGTGCCATCAGTAAAGCGGGAGATTGGGAGACCCAGTACTTC. It encodes CAISKAGDWETQYF.

Comments on this clonotype: This may come from a read error, since a much larger clone is one base off. The chain joins TRBV20-1 to TRBJ1-6, with D perhaps matching TRBD1 (6 bases). Germline-derived CDR1 and CDR2 are DFQATT and SNEGSKA (reference sequence). Trimming removed 6 bases from V and 13 bases from J, with 16 bases in between. CDR3 length: 12 residues. The CDR3 bases are TGCAGTGCCACCGACGGGGGGCATCCCCTCCACTTT. This gives the protein CSATDGGHPLHF.

V usage is TRBV11-1 and J usage is TRBJ2-5, with TRBD2 matching 12 bases. The CDR3 length is 18 residues. J gave up 5 bases and V 0 bases, and 10 bases lay outside the gene matches. Germline V gene lookup returns CDR1 SGHAT and CDR2 FQDESV (reference sequence). The CDR3 DNA follows: TGTGCCAGCAGCTTAGCGGCTAGCGGGGGGGATCCCCTGGAGACCCAGTACTTC. Encoded protein: CASSLAASGGDPLETQYF.

J is TRBJ2-7 and V is TRBV5-5, with 8 bases lining up with TRBD1. Germline CDR1 reads SGHKS; CDR2 reads YYEKEE (reference sequence). The V gene end was trimmed by 0 bases and the J gene end by 3 bases; junction bases not matched to a gene: 5. The CDR3 runs to 15 residues. CDR3 loop: CASSLATGGFYEQYF. CDR3 DNA sequence: TGTGCCAGCAGCTTGGCCACAGGGGGGTTCTACGAGCAGTACTTC.

This clonotype was seen ten or more times. CDR3 nucleotide sequence: TGCGCCAGCAGCTCAGCGGGGGGCGGGGAGACCCAGTACTTC. As protein: CASSSAGGGETQYF. The chain couples TRBV5-1 to TRBJ2-5, with 9 positions matching TRBD2. The trim removed 3 bases at V and 5 bases at J, leaving 5 bases unmatched. Germline lookup yields CDR1 SGHRS and CDR2 YFSETQ. The CDR3 covers 14 residues.

This rearrangement joins TRBV15 to TRBJ1-1; the D is unclear. The V end was cut by 1 base, the J end by 0 bases, with 6 bases between. The CDR3 spans 14 residues. CDR1 is LNHNV and CDR2 is YYDKDF in the germline V gene (reference sequence). The CDR3: CATSRGDLNTEAFF. The DNA of the CDR3 is TGTGCCACCAGCAGAGGCGACTTGAACACTGAAGCTTTCTTT.

V is TRBV2 and J is TRBJ2-1; possible D gene TRBD2, 6 bases. In germline, CDR1 is SNHLY, CDR2 FYNNEI. Trimming removed 5 bases from V and 9 bases from J, with 20 bases in between. The CDR3 runs to 15 residues. CDR3 coding DNA: TGTGCCAGCAGTTCCCGGGACTTCAGGTTGAGTGAGCAGTTCTTC. It codes for CASSSRDFRLSEQFF.

The J gene is TRBJ2-1, the V gene TRBV7-3; perhaps TRBD1 as D (5 bases). Germline CDR1 reads SGHTA; CDR2 reads FQGTGA. The CDR3 is 13 residues long. Deletions cut 4 bases from V and 5 bases from J, with 9 bases between. CDR3 sequence: CASSYDRNNEQFF. The CDR3 DNA sequence: TGTGCCAGCAGCTACGACAGAAACAATGAGCAGTTCTTC.

Many counts were recorded for this clonotype. J is TRBJ2-7 and V is TRBV5-1; the match to TRBD1 covers 11 bases. The CDR3 is 14 amino acids. CDR1 is SGHRS and CDR2 is YFSETQ in the germline V gene. The junction had 5 bases not matched to a gene; V was cut back by 4 bases and J by 5 bases. The CDR3, as DNA: TGCGCCAGCAGCCCCGGACAGGGGGCTCACGAGCAGTACTTC. Its protein is CASSPGQGAHEQYF.

The gene calls are TRBV13 and TRBJ1-2, with 8 bases aligning to TRBD1. V lost 6 bases to trimming and J lost 6 bases; unmatched junction nucleotides: 9. The germline V gene has CDR1 PRHDT and CDR2 FYEKMQ (reference sequence). This CDR3 contains 14 residues. CDR3 coding DNA: TGTGCCAGCAGGAGGACAGGGCCGGACCATGGCTACACCTTC. Translated: CASRRTGPDHGYTF.

The chain joins TRBV5-6 to TRBJ1-6, with a possible D match to TRBD1 (5 bases). Trimming removed 0 bases from V and 8 bases from J, with 12 bases in between. CDR1 and CDR2 from the germline V gene are SGHDT and YYEEEE. The CDR3 runs 15 residues. CDR3: CASSLGGALYSPLHF. DNA of the CDR3: TGTGCCAGCAGCTTGGGAGGGGCACTATATTCACCCCTCCACTTT.

In this sample, this clonotype turned up many times. The chain uses TRBV10-3 and TRBJ2-7, with 7 bases matching TRBD1. Germline loops: CDR1 ENHRY, CDR2 SYGVKD. The CDR3 totals 16 residues. J gave up 6 bases and V 7 bases, and 18 bases lay outside the gene matches. CDR3 bases: TGTGCCATCACCCCCGGGGTTGGACAGGCCCTAGGCGAGCAGTACTTC. This sequence encodes CAITPGVGQALGEQYF.

This chain joins TRBV10-3 and TRBJ1-5; 7 positions agree with TRBD1. The CDR3 sequence is 13 residues long. V shed 4 bases and J 7 bases; nucleotides not matched to a gene: 4. From germline, CDR1 is ENHRY and CDR2 SYGVKD. The chain's CDR3 is CAISGQGGQPQHF. The CDR3 region has the DNA TGTGCCATCAGTGGACAGGGAGGGCAGCCCCAGCATTTT.

A few counts support this clonotype. The J gene is TRBJ2-5, the V gene TRBV10-1, with no clear D. Trimming removed 2 bases at V and 5 bases at J, with 12 bases between. The germline V gene has CDR1 WNHNN and CDR2 SYGVQD (reference sequence). The CDR3 length is 14 residues. Here the CDR3 reads CASSELQLGETQYF. The CDR3 DNA is TGCGCCAGCAGTGAGCTCCAGCTGGGTGAGACCCAGTACTTC.

Remarks on this clonotype: The junction does not match germline at one end; this may be a read error. This chain links TRBV11-1 with TRBJ1-1; tentatively, D is TRBD1 (6 bases). There are 15 residues in the CDR3. The germline V gene encodes CDR1 SGHAT and CDR2 FQDESV (reference sequence). This chain's CDR3 is CVSSWDKGVYTEAFF. In DNA, the CDR3 is TGTGTCAGCAGCTGGGACAAGGGGGTATATACTGAAGCTTTCTTT.

V gene TRBV2 combines with J gene TRBJ2-7; D may match TRBD1 or TRBD2 (5 bases each). The CDR3 runs 13 residues. Germline V gene sequence: CDR1 SNHLY, CDR2 FYNNEI. The V end was cut by 7 bases, the J end by 0 bases, with 10 bases between. DNA of the CDR3: TGTGCCAGCACCCCCGGGGCCTCCTACGAGCAGTACTTC. Residues: CASTPGASYEQYF.

This clonotype was counted at least ten times. The V call is TRBV6-4, the J call TRBJ2-1; possibly TRBD2 for D (5 bases). Germline-derived CDR1 and CDR2 are MRHNA and SNTAGT. CDR3 size: 15 residues. Trimming removed 5 bases from V and 6 bases from J, with 17 bases in between. The CDR3 region is CASSKAVGVTNEQFF. The CDR3 DNA follows: TGTGCCAGCAGTAAGGCGGTGGGAGTGACCAATGAGCAGTTCTTC.

This clonotype was counted between two and nine times. Mismatch with germline at one junction end may stem from a read error. V and J are TRBV4-1 and TRBJ2-4; D uncertain. Germline CDR1 MGHRA, CDR2 YSYEKL. This CDR3 has 15 residues. CDR3 protein: CASSHRAGVADIQYF. In DNA form, the CDR3 reads TGTGCCAGCAGCCACCGAGCTGGGGTCGCAGACATTCAGTACTTC.

This chain links TRBV10-1 with TRBJ1-6; 8 bases are a match to TRBD1. The CDR3 is made up of 14 amino acids. Per the germline V gene, CDR1 is WNHNN and CDR2 is SYGVQD (reference sequence). With V trimmed by 4 bases and J by 8 bases, 4 bases remained unmatched. CDR3 residues: CASSGTGNDSPLHF. Written as DNA, the CDR3 is TGCGCCAGCAGTGGGACAGGGAATGATTCACCCCTCCACTTT.